A selection of T cell receptor beta chains follows, all from one sample in a study of T cells after yellow fever vaccination. MiXCR was run by TCRdb on the 5' RACE reads, yielding one entry per CDR3 protein. Here the sample spans about 630,000 distinct CDR3 sequences, approximately 13% being singletons. The starting material was PBMCs, obtained on the day of the yellow fever booster vaccination. The source is a man aged 30 to 45 who received the YFV17D yellow fever vaccine. Each CDR3 is given with its conserved first and last residue. The D gene is left open where the match is weak. Size tells how often a clone was seen (once, few, many) or the class of an expanded clone, and some rows leave it out.

CDR3 length	V gene	D gene	clone size	J gene	CDR3 DNA	CDR3 protein
14	TRBV20-1	.	.	TRBJ1-4	TGCAGTGCTTGGGACGATATGACCCGGGAAAAACTGTTTTTT	CSAWDDMTREKLFF
16	TRBV18	.	few	TRBJ2-2	TGTGCCAGCTCACCACAACGAGGGCCCGGCACCGGGGAGCTGTTTTTT	CASSPQRGPGTGELFF
16	TRBV5-1	.	few	TRBJ2-5	TGCGCCAGCAGCATAGTGGGACGGATGGGAGGAGAGACCCAGTACTTC	CASSIVGRMGGETQYF
16	TRBV11-2	.	few	TRBJ1-4	TGTGCCAGCAGCCCTTATTCTGGTAGCCCAAATGAAAAACTGTTTTTT	CASSPYSGSPNEKLFF
14	TRBV6-2/TRBV6-3	TRBD2	few	TRBJ2-3	TGTGCCAGCAATAGACTAGCGGGAGTGGATACGCAGTATTTT	CASNRLAGVDTQYF
13	TRBV2	.	few	TRBJ1-1	TGTGCCAGCTGCTCCCAGTTAAACACTGAAGCTTTCTTT	CASCSQLNTEAFF
15	TRBV18	TRBD2	few	TRBJ2-5	TGTGCCAGCTCACCGACAGCGGGAGTGAGGGAGACCCAGTACTTC	CASSPTAGVRETQYF
16	TRBV9	TRBD1	.	TRBJ2-2	TGTGCCAGCAGCGTCGACAGGGGTGGGAACACCGGGGAGCTGTTTTTT	CASSVDRGGNTGELFF
16	TRBV5-5	TRBD2	.	TRBJ2-3	TGTGCCAGCAGCCCCCTCTTTAGCGGGAGCACAGATACGCAGTATTTT	CASSPLFSGSTDTQYF
14	TRBV7-9	.	.	TRBJ2-7	TGTGCCAGCAGCTTAGATGTCAGGAGGTACGAGCAGTACTTC	CASSLDVRRYEQYF
13	TRBV12-3/TRBV12-4	TRBD2	.	TRBJ2-1	TGTGCCAGCAGGGGACTACCAAACAATGAGCAGTTCTTC	CASRGLPNNEQFF
14	TRBV5-1	.	.	TRBJ2-3	TGCGCCAGCAGCCCTGGAAAGGGGCGTGATACGCAGTATTTT	CASSPGKGRDTQYF
14	TRBV12-3/TRBV12-4	TRBD1	.	TRBJ1-3	TGTGCCAGCAGTTTTCGACAGGGGTCAGACACCATATATTTT	CASSFRQGSDTIYF
15	TRBV5-1	.	.	TRBJ2-1	TGCGCCAGCAGCTTGGGGACAGTAGCCTACAATGAGCAGTTCTTC	CASSLGTVAYNEQFF
13	TRBV19	.	.	TRBJ1-1	TGTGCCAGTAAGTTCGGGGCGAACACTGAAGCTTTCTTT	CASKFGANTEAFF
13	TRBV6-1	.	few	TRBJ2-3	TGTGCCAGCAGTGAGGCCCAGAGGAATACGCAGTATTTT	CASSEAQRNTQYF
16	TRBV3-1	.	few	TRBJ1-6	TGTGCCAGCAGCCAAGATCAATGGGGGTGGGTTTCACCCCTCCACTTT	CASSQDQWGWVSPLHF
16	TRBV5-1	TRBD1	.	TRBJ1-6	TGCGCCAGCAGCCCGGCGGGACAGGGCAGGAATTCACCCCTCCACTTT	CASSPAGQGRNSPLHF
13	TRBV7-9	.	few	TRBJ2-3	TGTGCCAGCCTCTTTCGGACCGGTGATACGCAGTATTTT	CASLFRTGDTQYF
13	TRBV3-1	.	.	TRBJ2-3	TGTGCCAGCAGCCAATCGGACTCAGATACGCAGTATTTT	CASSQSDSDTQYF
15	TRBV5-1	.	.	TRBJ2-1	TGCGCCAGCACCGGAGGGGGGGGAGGGGGTAGTGAGCAGTTCTTC	CASTGGGGGGSEQFF
14	TRBV6-5	.	few	TRBJ2-7	TGTGCCAGCAGTACTAAGGACCACGCCTACGAGCAGTACTTC	CASSTKDHAYEQYF
15	TRBV20-1	TRBD1	few	TRBJ2-2	TGCAGTGCTAGAGATGCCCGGACAGGGGGCGGGGAGCTGTTTTTT	CSARDARTGGGELFF
13	TRBV20-1	TRBD1	.	TRBJ2-4	TGCAGTGCTCGGTTCCGGGACAGAAACATTCAGTACTTC	CSARFRDRNIQYF
16	TRBV24-1	TRBD1	.	TRBJ2-1	TGTGCCACCAGTGACCGGACAGGGGGCGTACACAATGAGCAGTTCTTC	CATSDRTGGVHNEQFF
15	TRBV5-1	.	.	TRBJ2-5	TGCGCCAGCAGCTCCCGGACGGAGTACCAAGAGACCCAGTACTTC	CASSSRTEYQETQYF
13	TRBV20-1	.	.	TRBJ2-2	TGCAGTGCTTCGGTCTATTCCACCGGGGAGCTGTTTTTT	CSASVYSTGELFF
13	TRBV7-3	TRBD1	.	TRBJ2-4	TGTGCCAGCAGCTCGGACAGGGGGAAGGTTCAGTACTTC	CASSSDRGKVQYF
17	TRBV20-1	TRBD2	many	TRBJ2-7	TGCAGTGCTCTTGGGCTAGCGGGAGGGTCATCGCGGAACGAGCAGTACTTC	CSALGLAGGSSRNEQYF
14	TRBV18	.	few	TRBJ2-1	TGTGCCAGCTCACCGGAGGGAACGGGCAATGAGCAGTTCTTC	CASSPEGTGNEQFF
11	TRBV10-2	.	.	TRBJ2-2	TGCGCCAGTTATATGACCGGGGAGCTGTTTTTT	CASYMTGELFF
14	TRBV12-3/TRBV12-4	.	few	TRBJ2-1	TGTGCCAGCAGTTTCACGGGAAGAGGGGGTGAGCAGTTCTTC	CASSFTGRGGEQFF
13	TRBV18	.	.	TRBJ1-1	TGTGCCAGCTCTCAAACAGGGCTAACTGAAGCTTTCTTT	CASSQTGLTEAFF
18	TRBV6-2/TRBV6-3	.	.	TRBJ2-7	TGTGCCAGCAGAGGTTACCCATCCGGGAGCCTTTACTCCTACGAGCAGTACTTC	CASRGYPSGSLYSYEQYF
12	TRBV7-2	.	few	TRBJ1-3	TGTGCCAGCAGCCCAGCAGGTGACACCATATATTTT	CASSPAGDTIYF
15	TRBV4-3	TRBD1	many	TRBJ2-2	TGCGCCAGCAGCCAAGGCGGACAGGGCCACGGGGAGCTGTTTTTT	CASSQGGQGHGELFF
15	TRBV15	TRBD1	few	TRBJ2-1	TGTGCCACCAACGGAGCCCTGGGACAGAGAAATGAGCAGTTCTTC	CATNGALGQRNEQFF
13	TRBV11-2	TRBD1	few	TRBJ2-3	TGTGCCAGCAGCTTCGGGACAGGCGATACGCAGTATTTT	CASSFGTGDTQYF
13	TRBV29-1	.	few	TRBJ2-3	TGCAGCGTTGAAACAGGTTCATCAGATACGCAGTATTTT	CSVETGSSDTQYF
14	TRBV12-3/TRBV12-4	.	few	TRBJ2-5	TGTGCCAGCAGCCGACAGGAAAGTAGGGAGACCCAGTACTTC	CASSRQESRETQYF
14	TRBV6-1	.	.	TRBJ1-2	TGTGCCAGCAGTGAAGGGTCCAAGAACTATGGCTACACCTTC	CASSEGSKNYGYTF
15	TRBV20-1	.	.	TRBJ2-7	TGCAGTGCCCGAGGCGGCGGGGTCAGCTCCTACGAGCAGTACTTC	CSARGGGVSSYEQYF
14	TRBV12-3/TRBV12-4	.	.	TRBJ2-7	TGTGCCAGCAGACAACACGGGAGCTCCTACGAGCAGTACTTC	CASRQHGSSYEQYF
13	TRBV6-1	.	.	TRBJ2-3	TGTGCCAGCAGCCTACGACTGGGGGATACGCAGTATTTT	CASSLRLGDTQYF
12	TRBV15	.	.	TRBJ2-3	TGTGCCACCAGCAGTCCGGGGTATACGCAGTATTTT	CATSSPGYTQYF
14	TRBV29-1	TRBD1	.	TRBJ1-1	TGCAGCGTCGACAGGGGCCAGGGGGAGTCTGAAGCTTTCTTT	CSVDRGQGESEAFF
15	TRBV6-5	.	few	TRBJ2-5	TGTGCCAGCAGTTACTCCTCGCTCGGGGGAGAGACCCAGTACTTC	CASSYSSLGGETQYF
12	TRBV20-1	.	few	TRBJ1-4	TGCAGTGCTAGAGGTGAATCAGAAAAACTGTTTTTT	CSARGESEKLFF
16	TRBV11-2	TRBD2	.	TRBJ2-2	TGTGCCAGCAGCACCCGACTAGCTCAGAACACCGGGGAGCTGTTTTTT	CASSTRLAQNTGELFF
16	TRBV24-1	.	.	TRBJ2-2	TGTGCCACCAGTGATTTGGGCGCGGGGAGAACCGGGGAGCTGTTTTTT	CATSDLGAGRTGELFF
15	TRBV6-5	.	.	TRBJ2-7	TGTGCCAGCAGTTACGCCGGCGCAGGTTTCCACGAGCCGTACTTC	CASSYAGAGFHEPYF
14	TRBV30	TRBD1	.	TRBJ1-2	TGTGCCTGGAGTAGGGACAGTCCCATGAGCGGCTACACCTTC	CAWSRDSPMSGYTF
17	TRBV7-9	.	few	TRBJ2-7	TGTGCCAGCAGCTTTTTGGGGTCGGGGGCCAGAGCCTACGAGCAGTACTTC	CASSFLGSGARAYEQYF
13	TRBV6-1	.	few	TRBJ2-1	TGTGCCAGCAGGGAGCTTTTCCTGGATGAGCAGTTCTTC	CASRELFLDEQFF
17	TRBV3-1	.	.	TRBJ2-4	TGTGCCAGCAGCCGAGGGGCTAGTCTCGGGACCAAAAACATTCAGTACTTC	CASSRGASLGTKNIQYF
12	TRBV25-1	.	.	TRBJ1-4	TGTGCCAGCAGGCGAGGGCGGGAAAAACTGTTTTTT	CASRRGREKLFF
15	TRBV7-2	TRBD2	.	TRBJ2-1	TGTGCCAGCAGCTTACCGGCGGGAGGTTTGTATGAGCAGTTCTTC	CASSLPAGGLYEQFF